The 2 T cell receptor beta chains in this list originate from one sample, sequenced in a study of shared clonotypes between healthy human individuals. The method was immunoSEQ multiplex PCR; TCRdb's version includes in-frame clones alone and lacks a portion of them. Of a few hundred thousand clones in the sample, roughly 97% were seen once. Sequencing was done on a sample of naive CD4+ T cells sorted from blood. Subset here: CD45RA+ positively selected. Every receptor here comes from a woman aged 25 to 39 in good health.

This clone has just one count. The chain is built from TRBV27 and TRBJ2-1; 7 bases map to TRBD2. The V segment lost 2 bases and the J segment 4 bases; nucleotides outside the gene matches: 5. The CDR3 has 15 residues. Germline V gene sequence: CDR1 MNHEY, CDR2 SMNVEV (reference sequence). CDR3: CASSLTSGTYNEQFF. The CDR3 region has the DNA TGTGCCAGCAGTTTAACCAGCGGGACTTACAATGAGCAGTTCTTC.

This chain uses TRBV5-1 with TRBJ2-5; D is perhaps TRBD1 or TRBD2 (5 bases each). TRBJ2-7 explains the end of the DNA better; the J call may be wrong. CDR1 SGHRS and CDR2 YFSETQ come from the germline V gene. The CDR3 covers 14 residues. For the CDR3, the DNA is TGCGCCAGCAGACCGATCGGGACGAAGCACGAGCAGTACTTC. As protein: CASRPIGTKHEQYF.